One sample yielded the 23 T cell receptor beta chains listed below, sequenced in a study of neoadjuvant nivolumab and ipilimumab in lung cancer. TCRdb's copy holds only in-frame clones and misses some; the assay was immunoSEQ multiplex PCR. The sample includes more than 3,000 clones, approximately 88% of them seen just once. The sequences come from tumor tissue, collected after neoadjuvant nivolumab, alone or with ipilimumab, at or shortly before surgery. The receptors derive from an adult with non-small cell lung cancer.

The CDR3 DNA is TGTGCCAGCAGCCCCGGGACTAGCGGTGCCGGGGAGCTGTTTTTT. Protein sequence: CASSPGTSGAGELFF. The chain links TRBV11-3 to TRBJ2-2, with TRBD2 identical over 11 bases. Germline lookup yields CDR1 SGHNT and CDR2 YENEEA. The ends lost 5 bases at V and 6 bases at J; junction bases unmatched: 5. The CDR3 has 15 residues.

The chain carries TRBV6-5 and TRBJ2-2; no reliable D call. The CDR3 extends over 15 amino acids. V lost 2 bases and J lost 5, with 12 bases in between. CDR1 and CDR2 (germline): MNHEY, SVGAGI. The CDR3 protein is CASSYQQRRTGELFF. CDR3 nucleotide sequence: TGTGCCAGCAGTTACCAACAGCGCCGGACCGGGGAGCTGTTTTTT.

The chain joins TRBV5-6 to TRBJ1-5; possible D gene TRBD1, 5 bases. Germline lookup yields CDR1 SGHDT and CDR2 YYEEEE. Deletions cut 0 bases from V and 1 base from J, with 11 bases between. The CDR3 covers 16 residues. The CDR3 sequence: CASSLAEGASNQPQHF. CDR3 nucleotide sequence: TGTGCCAGCAGCTTGGCCGAAGGGGCGAGCAATCAGCCCCAGCATTTT. Full variable domain (remainder filled in from reference TRBV5-6 and TRBJ1-5): DAGVTQSPTHLIKTRGQQVTLRCSPKSGHDTVSWYQQALGQGPQFIFQYYEEEERQRGNFPDRFSGHQFPNYSSELNVNALLLGDSALYLCASSLAEGASNQPQHFGDGTRLSIL.

The chain combines TRBV29-1 with TRBJ2-7; D perhaps matches TRBD2 (5 bases). Germline CDR1 is SQVTM and CDR2 is ANQGSEA. The CDR3 consists of 11 residues. The CDR3 DNA reads as TGCAGTGGACTGACCTCCTACGAGCAGTACTTC. Residues: CSGLTSYEQYF.

The rearrangement links TRBV2 to TRBJ1-2, with 11 positions matching TRBD1. V gave up 8 bases and J gave up 2 bases; unmatched junction bases: 1. Germline V lookup: CDR1 SNHLY, CDR2 FYNNEI. CDR3 length equals 13 residues. In nucleotides, the CDR3 is TGTGCCAGCGGACAGGGGGCAAACTATGGCTACACCTTC. Its protein is CASGQGANYGYTF.

The chain couples TRBV25-1 to TRBJ2-5, with 10 bases that match TRBD1. The CDR3 is 16 amino acids. The ends lost 3 bases at V and 5 bases at J; junction bases unmatched: 9. Germline V gene lookup returns CDR1 MGHDK and CDR2 SYGVNS. The CDR3: CASSDFKGQGGETQYF. For the CDR3, the DNA is TGTGCCAGCAGTGATTTTAAAGGACAGGGGGGCGAGACCCAGTACTTC.

This CDR3 reads CASSYLPGGYEQFF. CDR3 coding DNA: TGTGCCAGCAGTTACCTACCGGGGGGCTATGAGCAGTTCTTC. The chain couples TRBV6-5 to TRBJ2-1; D is perhaps TRBD2 (7 bases). V lost 2 bases, J lost 8 bases, and 13 bases lay in between. CDR3 length: 14 amino acids. The germline V gene has CDR1 MNHEY and CDR2 SVGAGI.

The V gene is TRBV2, the J gene TRBJ2-3; D gene unclear. Between the trimmed V and J ends, which lost 5 bases and 0 bases, there was a span of 3 bases. The CDR3 totals 12 residues. Looked up from germline, CDR1 is SNHLY and CDR2 is FYNNEI. The DNA of the CDR3 is TGTGCCAGCAGTCTCAGCACAGATACGCAGTATTTT. This codes for CASSLSTDTQYF. The whole variable domain, remainder taken from reference TRBV2 and TRBJ2-3, is EPEVTQTPSHQVTQMGQEVILRCVPISNHLYFYWYRQILGQKVEFLVSFYNNEISEKSEIFDDQFSVERPDGSNFTLKIRSTKLEDSAMYFCASSLSTDTQYFGPGTRLTVL.

This clone was observed once. The rearrangement links TRBV2 to TRBJ2-5; tentatively, D is TRBD1 or TRBD2 (5 bases each). The germline V and J ends were trimmed by 6 bases and 4 bases, with 18 bases remaining between them. CDR1 and CDR2 (germline): SNHLY, FYNNEI. The CDR3 loop spans 15 amino acids. DNA of the CDR3: TGTGCCAGCAGCCAAGAGTGGGGGAACGGAGAGACCCAGTACTTC. Encoded protein: CASSQEWGNGETQYF.

The chain employs TRBV29-1 and TRBJ1-1; 7 bases agree with TRBD1. J was trimmed by 1 base and V by 5 bases; bases with no gene match: 4. Germline lookup yields CDR1 SQVTM and CDR2 ANQGSEA. The CDR3 contains 13 residues. CDR3 coding DNA: TGCAGCGTTCACCGGGACAGGAACACTGAAGCTTTCTTT. Translating gives CSVHRDRNTEAFF.

The rearrangement joins TRBV6-5 to TRBJ2-1; 9 bases map to TRBD1. After removal of 5 bases from V and 4 bases from J, the junction contained 3 bases not matched to a gene. Germline loops: CDR1 MNHEY, CDR2 SVGAGI. This CDR3 contains 14 residues. The CDR3 loop reads CASSIGTGYNEQFF. In nucleotides, the CDR3 is TGTGCCAGCAGTATCGGGACAGGGTACAATGAGCAGTTCTTC.

The chain carries TRBV4-2 and TRBJ2-1; 7 bases match TRBD2. This CDR3 spans 18 amino acids. CDR1 and CDR2 from the germline V gene are LGHNA and YNFKEQ. Trimming took 0 bases from V and 0 from J; bases not matched to a gene: 8. As DNA, the CDR3 is TGTGCCAGCAGCCAAGAAGTTAGGGTAGCGGGCTCCTACAATGAGCAGTTCTTC. Protein sequence: CASSQEVRVAGSYNEQFF.

The V call is TRBV7-9, the J call TRBJ1-5, with 9 bases lining up with TRBD1. The CDR3 is made up of 15 amino acids. Trimming at V came to 5 bases and at J to 7 bases, leaving 9 bases not matched to a gene. Germline CDR1 and CDR2: SEHNR and FQNEAQ (reference sequence). CDR3 region: CASSTTGGSGQPQHF. The CDR3 DNA sequence: TGTGCCAGCAGCACAACAGGGGGCTCGGGACAGCCCCAGCATTTT.

J is TRBJ2-7 and V is TRBV2, with D possibly being TRBD2 (7 bases). Germline V gene data show CDR1 as SNHLY and CDR2 as FYNNEI. CDR3 length: 18 amino acids. Trimming took off 3 bases at V and 1 base at J, with 22 bases between the two ends. CDR3 amino acids: CASSEEGGSVSASYEQYF. The CDR3 bases are TGTGCCAGCAGTGAGGAGGGGGGGAGTGTTTCAGCTTCCTACGAGCAGTACTTC.

V gene TRBV19 combines with J gene TRBJ2-7; possibly TRBD1 for D (6 bases). Germline V CDR1 and CDR2: LNHDA, SQIVND (reference sequence). Trimming shortened V by 4 bases and J by 0 bases, and 19 bases separated the two germline ends. The CDR3 spans 17 residues. CDR3 in DNA: TGTGCCAGTAGTAAAATCCCTCTCCGGGACACCTCCTACGAGCAGTACTTC. It translates to CASSKIPLRDTSYEQYF.

This chain connects TRBV27 to TRBJ1-1, with a possible D match to TRBD1 (5 bases). CDR1 and CDR2 (germline): MNHEY, SMNVEV (reference sequence). This CDR3 comprises 16 residues. The V end lost 6 bases, the J end lost 3 bases, and 20 bases lay between the germline ends. CDR3: CASRRIFGRADTEAFF. In DNA, the CDR3 is TGTGCCAGCAGAAGAATTTTTGGCAGGGCGGACACTGAAGCTTTCTTT.

The chain couples TRBV7-9 to TRBJ2-1, with D uncertain. Germline-derived CDR1 and CDR2 are SEHNR and FQNEAQ (reference sequence). Trimming removed 5 bases from V and 6 bases from J, with 17 bases in between. The CDR3 is 15 residues long. CDR3 in DNA: TGTGCCAGCAGCCAAATTCGACAATCGCGCAATGAGCAGTTCTTC. It encodes CASSQIRQSRNEQFF.

The chain couples TRBV5-4 to TRBJ2-7; 11 bases line up with TRBD2. After removal of 3 bases from V and 3 bases from J, the junction contained 8 bases not matched to a gene. The CDR3 contains 16 residues. Germline V gives CDR1 SGHNT, CDR2 YYREEE (reference sequence). The CDR3 bases are TGTGCCAGCAGCTCCGGAGGGCTAGCGGGAGGCTACGAGCAGTACTTC. It encodes CASSSGGLAGGYEQYF. Full variable domain (remainder filled in from reference TRBV5-4 and TRBJ2-7): ETGVTQSPTHLIKTRGQQVTLRCSSQSGHNTVSWYQQALGQGPQFIFQYYREEENGRGNFPPRFSGLQFPNYSSELNVNALELDDSALYLCASSSGGLAGGYEQYFGPGTRLTVT.

This clone was found a few times. This chain joins TRBV5-1 and TRBJ1-1, with D tentatively TRBD1 (6 bases). Germline V lookup: CDR1 SGHRS, CDR2 YFSETQ. With 2 bases removed from V and 7 bases from J, the gap between germline ends came to 12 bases. The CDR3 is 13 amino acids. The chain's CDR3 is CASSFSQDSEAFF. CDR3 DNA sequence: TGCGCCAGCAGCTTTTCACAGGACAGTGAAGCTTTCTTT.

This rearrangement joins TRBV20-1 to TRBJ1-1; D gene unclear. Germline CDR1 reads DFQATT; CDR2 reads SNEGSKA (reference sequence). V lost 3 bases to trimming and J lost 3 bases, with 5 bases between them. This CDR3 spans 11 amino acids. The CDR3 DNA reads TGCAGTGCTAGTGGCTACACTGAAGCTTTCTTT. Translating gives CSASGYTEAFF.

The CDR3 DNA reads as TGTGCCTGGAGTCCCTCCCGGAGCACTGAAGCTTTCTTT. Translation gives CAWSPSRSTEAFF. V gene TRBV30 combines with J gene TRBJ1-1; no clear D. Germline-derived CDR1 and CDR2 are GTSNPN and SVGIG (reference sequence). V lost 2 bases to trimming and J lost 4 bases, with 11 bases between them. There are 13 residues in the CDR3.

V usage is TRBV19 and J usage is TRBJ2-2, with D possibly being TRBD2 (6 bases). The germline CDR1 and CDR2 sequences are LNHDA and SQIVND (reference sequence). This CDR3 has 14 amino acids. V lost 3 bases and J 4 bases, leaving 9 bases between the germline ends. CDR3 region: CASSIAGLTGELFF. The CDR3 bases are TGTGCCAGTAGTATCGCGGGACTCACCGGGGAGCTGTTTTTT. Based on the CDR3 plus reference TRBV19 and TRBJ2-2, the full variable domain is DGGITQSPKYLFRKEGQNVTLSCEQNLNHDAMYWYRQDPGQGLRLIYYSQIVNDFQKGDIAEGYSVSREKKESFPLTVTSAQKNPTAFYLCASSIAGLTGELFFGEGSRLTVL.

The sample holds a few counts of this clone. The V call is TRBV2, the J call TRBJ1-1, with 7 bases aligning to TRBD1. The CDR3 loop spans 14 amino acids. J lost 4 bases, V lost 4 bases, and 6 bases had no gene match. CDR1 and CDR2 (germline): SNHLY, FYNNEI. This CDR3 reads CASSGQGEGTEAFF. Written as DNA, the CDR3 is TGTGCCAGCAGTGGTCAGGGGGAGGGCACTGAAGCTTTCTTT.